This T cell receptor (beta chain) was sequenced in a study of blood T cell repertoires in COVID-19. Under the authors' procedure: From reference gene primer amplification, estimates of nucleated cell counts were derived. Only in-frame clones appear in the TCRdb table, and some are missing; sequencing was by immunoSEQ multiplex PCR. The V and J calls and clone size were taken over from that table, and D and trimming were inferred from the DNA. The repertoire holds more than 65,000 clones, 90% to 95% seen once, with around 8% in the top ten. After removal of 1 base from V and 5 bases from J, the junction contained 4 bases not matched to a gene. From germline, CDR1 is MRHNA and CDR2 SNTAGT. The CDR3 has 15 residues.

The sequence came from a human donor in a cohort sampled during active COVID-19. Sequencing input: peripheral blood. The chain carries TRBV6-4 and TRBJ1-2, with 10 nucleotides matching TRBD1. The DNA of the CDR3 is TGTGCCAGCAGTGACTGGGACAGGGGACCTTATGGCTACACCTTC. Translating it yields CASSDWDRGPYGYTF.